Listed below are T cell receptor beta chains from one sample, sequenced in a study of OX40 agonist ivuxolimab in advanced cancers. Sequencing was performed with immunoSEQ multiplex PCR; in TCRdb, only in-frame clones are kept and a portion is missing. Of around 94,000 clones in the sample, around 90% were seen once. Sequencing used CD4+ or CD8+ T cells sorted from blood, obtained in a trial of the OX40 agonist ivuxolimab. Source of these receptors: an adult with an advanced solid tumor such as melanoma, head and neck, liver or kidney cancer. Each CDR3 is given with its conserved first and last residue. The D gene is left open where the match is weak. Expanded clones are given a class, and other clones once, few, many or no size at all.

clone_size	v_call	d_call	j_call	cdr3_aa	cdr3_nt
-	TRBV19	-	TRBJ1-2	CASSRTGPYGYTF	TGTGCCAGTTCAAGGACGGGACCCTATGGCTACACCTTC
once	TRBV6-5	TRBD2	TRBJ2-1	CASSYSIRGGRNEQFF	TGTGCCAGCAGTTACTCGATCCGGGGGGGCCGCAATGAGCAGTTCTTC
-	TRBV7-9	-	TRBJ2-4	CASSLVTNSLNIQYF	TGTGCCAGCAGCTTAGTCACTAATTCTTTAAACATTCAGTACTTC
-	TRBV6-1	-	TRBJ2-7	CATARGAGDPYEQYF	TGTGCCACCGCCCGGGGGGCAGGGGACCCCTACGAGCAGTACTTC
-	TRBV25-1	-	TRBJ1-1	CASSEEQGLIATEAFF	TGTGCCAGCAGTGAAGAACAGGGTCTAATTGCGACTGAAGCTTTCTTT
once	TRBV30	-	TRBJ1-2	CAWSPTGYGYTF	TGTGCCTGGAGTCCTACCGGTTATGGCTACACCTTC
-	TRBV2	-	TRBJ2-1	CAIRRDFSYNEQFF	TGTGCCATCCGACGGGACTTTTCATACAATGAGCAGTTCTTC
-	TRBV27	-	TRBJ1-4	CASSLSGTPEKLFF	TGTGCCAGCAGTTTATCCGGGACCCCTGAAAAACTGTTTTTT
-	TRBV7-8	TRBD2	TRBJ2-3	CASSSRGTSGRTDTQYF	TGTGCCAGCAGCTCAAGGGGGACTAGCGGGCGCACAGATACGCAGTATTTT
-	TRBV4-1	-	TRBJ1-2	CASSQRGGYGYTF	TGCGCCAGCAGCCAGCGCGGCGGCTATGGCTACACCTTC
-	TRBV15	-	TRBJ2-1	CATSREGNHEQFF	TGTGCCACCAGCAGAGAAGGGAACCATGAGCAGTTCTTC
-	TRBV10-1	-	TRBJ2-1	CASSEPAREQFF	TGCGCCAGCAGTGAACCAGCGAGGGAGCAGTTCTTC
few	TRBV27	-	TRBJ2-3	CASRSPGRNTDTQYF	TGTGCCAGCCGTTCCCCGGGCAGAAACACAGATACGCAGTATTTT
-	TRBV2	TRBD2	TRBJ2-1	CASRETSGGHNEQFF	TGTGCCAGCAGGGAGACTAGCGGGGGGCACAATGAGCAGTTCTTC
-	TRBV11-2	-	TRBJ1-1	CASSLTQGRANTEAFF	TGTGCCAGCAGCCTCACCCAAGGACGGGCGAACACTGAAGCTTTCTTT
-	TRBV7-9	TRBD1	TRBJ1-2	CASYGQGAGYTF	TGTGCCAGCTACGGGCAGGGGGCAGGCTACACCTTC
-	TRBV19	TRBD1	TRBJ1-1	CASSTQGAEAFF	TGTGCCAGTAGTACCCAGGGGGCTGAGGCTTTCTTT
few	TRBV11-2	-	TRBJ2-1	CASSLGFDEQFF	TGTGCCAGCAGCCTCGGGTTCGATGAGCAGTTCTTC
-	TRBV11-2	-	TRBJ2-3	CASSLGGGSDTQYF	TGTGCCAGCAGCCTAGGGGGGGGGTCAGATACGCAGTATTTT
-	TRBV19	-	TRBJ2-7	CASSLSGDSTYEQYF	TGTGCCAGTAGTCTGTCCGGGGACTCCACCTACGAGCAGTACTTC
-	TRBV10-3	TRBD2	TRBJ2-3	CAISKASGSYTDTQYF	TGTGCCATCAGTAAAGCTAGCGGGTCTTACACAGATACGCAGTATTTT
-	TRBV18	TRBD1	TRBJ2-5	CASSPLDRVETQYF	TGTGCCAGCTCACCCTTGGACAGGGTGGAGACCCAGTACTTC
-	TRBV6-5	TRBD1	TRBJ1-4	CASSRQGNEKLFF	TGTGCCAGCAGCCGACAGGGTAACGAAAAACTGTTTTTT
-	TRBV11-2	-	TRBJ1-3	CASSLRQRDSGNTIYF	TGTGCCAGCAGCTTAAGGCAGCGCGATTCTGGAAACACCATATATTTT
-	TRBV29-1	-	TRBJ2-3	CSVDSVADTQYF	TGCAGCGTTGATTCGGTCGCAGATACGCAGTATTTT
-	TRBV6-6	-	TRBJ1-1	CASSWEMRAGTEAFF	TGTGCCAGCAGTTGGGAAATGAGGGCAGGGACTGAAGCTTTCTTT
-	TRBV19	TRBD1	TRBJ1-2	CASRDGQGYYGYTF	TGTGCCAGTAGAGATGGACAGGGCTACTATGGCTACACCTTC
-	TRBV5-4	-	TRBJ2-2	CASSLRQTNTGELFF	TGTGCCAGCAGCTTGCGACAGACGAACACCGGGGAGCTGTTTTTT
-	TRBV5-1	TRBD1	TRBJ2-7	CASSWLDRDYEQYF	TGCGCCAGCAGCTGGCTAGACAGGGACTACGAGCAGTACTTC
few	TRBV5-1	TRBD1	TRBJ1-2	CASSNAGTGDGYTF	TGCGCCAGCAGCAATGCCGGGACAGGGGATGGCTACACCTTC
few	TRBV7-7	-	TRBJ2-7	CASSPDGLSSYEQYF	TGTGCCAGCAGCCCAGACGGACTTAGCTCCTACGAGCAGTACTTC
-	TRBV11-2	-	TRBJ2-1	CASSLEVPDSRSYNEQFF	TGTGCCAGCAGCTTAGAGGTCCCGGACAGCCGGTCCTACAATGAGCAGTTCTTC
-	TRBV6-1	-	TRBJ2-7	CASSRSNEQYF	TGTGCCAGCTCCCGGTCGAACGAGCAGTACTTC
-	TRBV5-4	-	TRBJ1-2	CASSSTDYGYTF	TGTGCCAGCAGCTCGACAGACTATGGCTACACCTTC
-	TRBV27	-	TRBJ2-4	CASSWTGSGIQYF	TGTGCCAGCAGTTGGACGGGCTCGGGCATTCAGTACTTC
-	TRBV6-1	-	TRBJ1-3	CASSAGTLASGNTIYF	TGTGCCAGCAGTGCCGGGACACTTGCCTCTGGAAACACCATATATTTT
-	TRBV5-1	-	TRBJ2-3	CASSLGGTDTQYF	TGCGCCAGCAGCTTAGGGGGCACAGATACGCAGTATTTT
-	TRBV18	-	TRBJ2-1	CASSPGWDEQFF	TGTGCCAGCTCACCGGGGTGGGATGAGCAGTTCTTC
-	TRBV19	-	TRBJ2-3	CASSMSVASSTDTQYF	TGTGCCAGTAGTATGTCGGTCGCCTCTAGCACAGATACGCAGTATTTT